The sequence of this TCR beta chain was determined in a study of cytomegalovirus exposure and HLA in healthy donors. Study at large: In a previous analysis, some 120 million unique TCR beta sequences were found from roughly 180 million T cells. Broader study findings: TRBV6-2, TRBV6-3 and some other V segments were unresolvable in 87-base-pair reads. The only immune exposure information that was available was CMV serostatus. Using the classifier, cytomegalovirus status was reportedly diagnosed with high specificity and sensitivity.

Amplification used 60 Vbeta primers and 13 Jbeta primers. The table came from immunoSEQ multiplex PCR; TCRdb's copy has only in-frame clones and leaves some out. Here the sample spans around 150,000 clones, 79% being singletons. Germline assignment: CDR1 SGHAT and CDR2 FQNNGV. The CDR3 has 15 residues. Trimming pared 0 bases from V and 3 bases from J, leaving 10 bases between. Comments on this clone: Its antigen is undetermined.

This sequence was found in a man in his fifties or sixties in good health and CMV-seropositive. This chain joins TRBV11-2 and TRBJ2-3; D is unresolved. Sequencing was done on a sample of PBMCs. Here the CDR3 DNA reads TGTGCCAGCAGCTTAGATCATCCTAGAACAGATACGCAGTATTTT. Its translation: CASSLDHPRTDTQYF.